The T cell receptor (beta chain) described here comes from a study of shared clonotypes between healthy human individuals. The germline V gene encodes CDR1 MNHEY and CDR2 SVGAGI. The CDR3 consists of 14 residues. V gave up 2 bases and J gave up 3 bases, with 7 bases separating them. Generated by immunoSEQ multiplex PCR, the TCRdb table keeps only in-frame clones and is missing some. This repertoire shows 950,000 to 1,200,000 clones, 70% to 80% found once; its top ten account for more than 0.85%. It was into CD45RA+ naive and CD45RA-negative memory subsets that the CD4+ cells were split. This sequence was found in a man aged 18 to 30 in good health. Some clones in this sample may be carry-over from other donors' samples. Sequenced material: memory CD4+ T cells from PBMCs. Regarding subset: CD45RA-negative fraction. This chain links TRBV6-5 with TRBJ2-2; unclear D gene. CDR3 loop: CASSYGRDTGELFF. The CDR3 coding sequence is TGTGCCAGCAGTTACGGTCGAGACACCGGGGAGCTGTTTTTT.